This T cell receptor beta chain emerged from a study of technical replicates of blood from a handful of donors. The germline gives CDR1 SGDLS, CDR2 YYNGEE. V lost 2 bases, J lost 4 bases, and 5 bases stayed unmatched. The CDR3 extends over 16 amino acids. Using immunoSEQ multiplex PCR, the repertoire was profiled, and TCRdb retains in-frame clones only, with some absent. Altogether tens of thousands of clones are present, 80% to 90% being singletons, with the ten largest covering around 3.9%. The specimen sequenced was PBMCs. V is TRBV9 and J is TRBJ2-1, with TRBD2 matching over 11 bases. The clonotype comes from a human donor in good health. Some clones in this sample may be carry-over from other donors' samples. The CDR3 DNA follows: TGTGCCAGCAGCGTCACATGGACTAGCGGGTACAATGAGCAGTTCTTC. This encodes CASSVTWTSGYNEQFF.